Listed here is a single T cell receptor beta chain. This clonotype has just a few counts. The antigen this receptor binds is unknown. It has no much larger one-base neighbor in the sample; base qualities were not kept. Libraries came from PCR. The listed sequencing device is Illumina HiSeq 2500. To normalize quantification of the TCRbeta repertoire, the TCR libraries were built with molecular barcoding that relied on unique molecular identifiers. In TCRdb, the public reads were trimmed at Q25 with fastp and aligned with MiXCR, with productive beta chains retained. Duplicate CDR3 protein sequences are folded into a single record with the most common DNA and genes. Recorded for this sample are 400,000 to 450,000 distinct CDR3 sequences; approximately 41% of them occurred a single time. 27% of the sample is in the top ten clones. This entry belongs to a study of T-cell reconstitution after alpha-beta-depleted transplantation in children (TCRdb year 2016). About the full investigation: Using TCR repertoire profiling, the study quantitatively followed how T-cell immune reconstitution unfolded in children after TCRalphabeta/CD19-depleted allogeneic hematopoietic cell transplantation.

The investigation overall reported the following: About two months after transplant, the apparently early recovery of alphabetaT-cell counts reportedly depended on just several hundred clones that had expanded rapidly and came from non-depleted graft cells. Over the following months the frequencies of hyperexpanded clones went down, and after one year T-cell counts and TCRbeta diversity were mostly credited to newly produced T cells. In some patients, high TCRbeta diversity at day 60 was attributed to recipient T cells and intrathymic progenitors that had survived conditioning.

The sample's treatment or condition label, decoded: allogeneic hematopoietic cell transplantation with graft depleted of TCRalphabeta T cells and CD19 B cells. Transplant recipients were children who received TCRalphabeta/CD19-depleted allogeneic hematopoietic cell grafts. The CDR3 starts with the cysteine, ends with the phenylalanine, and has 14 residues. Only the CDR3 DNA is retained, 42 bases long and in frame from the first base. The V end loses 6 bases and the J end loses 4 bases, and a stretch of 12 bases separates them. CDR1 and CDR2 are drawn from the germline V gene: SNHLY, FYNNEI. The V gene is TRBV2 and the J gene is TRBJ2-2, with the identity of the D gene unclear. The receptor's source is a girl aged 2 to 10 with aplastic anemia, due to receive a stem cell transplant. The sample consisted of PBMCs, taken before TCRalphabeta/CD19-depleted stem cell transplant. CDR3 loop: CASSTLSSTGELFF. At the DNA level, the sequence is TGTGCCAGCAGCACCCTCAGTAGCACCGGGGAGCTGTTTTTT.